The 23 T cell receptor beta chains presented below share a single source sample, sequenced in a study of shared clonotypes between healthy human individuals. Cells designated naive CD8 were CD45RO-negative and were positively selected for CCR7, with terminally differentiated effector memory CD45RA+ cells excluded. Sequencing used immunoSEQ multiplex PCR; TCRdb keeps in-frame clones, though not all of them. The repertoire holds around 700,000 clones, with about 92% as singletons. Input material: naive CD8+ T cells sorted from blood. These receptors originate from a man younger than 40 in good health.

The V and J genes are TRBV19 and TRBJ2-7; tentative D call: TRBD1 (6 bases). V dropped 4 bases and J dropped 5 bases, with 15 bases sitting between them. The CDR3 totals 14 residues. Germline-derived CDR1 and CDR2 are LNHDA and SQIVND (reference sequence). DNA of the CDR3: TGTGCCAGTAGTACCAGGGGTCGTAGCGACGAGCAGTACTTC. Protein product: CASSTRGRSDEQYF.

V is TRBV28 and J is TRBJ1-4, with D uncertain. The CDR3 length is 14 residues. V lost 6 bases and J 5 bases, leaving 13 bases between the germline ends. Germline CDR1 reads MDHEN; CDR2 reads SYDVKM. For the CDR3, the DNA is TGTGCCAGCAGCGTGTATCGGGGAAATGAAAAACTGTTTTTT. Its translation is CASSVYRGNEKLFF.

The CDR3 nucleotides read TGTGCCAGCAGTTTGGACGGGAGGACCCAAGAGACCCAGTACTTC. Protein product: CASSLDGRTQETQYF. The V and J genes are TRBV27 and TRBJ2-5; 7 bases match TRBD2. V was pared by 3 bases and J by 1 base, with 5 bases of the junction left unmatched. The CDR3 has 15 amino acids. Per the germline V gene, CDR1 is MNHEY and CDR2 is SMNVEV (reference sequence).

Concerning this clone: This same CDR3 is encoded by further DNA sequences in the sample. The V and J genes are TRBV9 and TRBJ2-7, with TRBD1 matching 10 bases. Germline V gives CDR1 SGDLS, CDR2 YYNGEE. The V segment lost 2 bases and the J segment 4 bases; nucleotides outside the gene matches: 3. The length of the CDR3 is 14 residues. The CDR3 region is CASSVGTGVYEQYF. The DNA of the CDR3 is TGTGCCAGCAGCGTTGGGACAGGGGTATACGAGCAGTACTTC.

The chain recombines TRBV5-1 with TRBJ2-1; 9 nucleotides match TRBD1. V lost 0 bases to trimming and J lost 4 bases; unmatched junction nucleotides: 5. The CDR3 spans 16 residues. Looked up from germline, CDR1 is SGHRS and CDR2 is YFSETQ. The CDR3 nucleotides read TGCGCCAGCAGCTTGGCCTCCGGGACAGGGTACAATGAGCAGTTCTTC. Its translation is CASSLASGTGYNEQFF.

This chain connects TRBV10-3 to TRBJ2-3; the match to TRBD1 covers 7 bases. From germline, CDR1 is ENHRY and CDR2 SYGVKD. Trimming cost V 9 bases and J 0 bases; bases outside gene matches: 3. The CDR3 is made up of 13 amino acids. The CDR3 loop reads CAIGTASTDTQYF. Here the CDR3 DNA reads TGTGCCATTGGGACAGCTAGCACAGATACGCAGTATTTT.

The J gene is TRBJ2-7, the V gene TRBV19; TRBD1 or TRBD2 may be the D gene (5 bases each). The CDR3 length is 14 residues. The germline CDR1 and CDR2 sequences are LNHDA and SQIVND (reference sequence). Trimming took off 11 bases at V and 3 bases at J, with 20 bases between the two ends. The CDR3, as DNA: TGTGCCTCCTCCTCTGGGGGATCTATCTACGAGCAGTACTTC. Protein: CASSSGGSIYEQYF.

The table lists this clone with a few counts. The V call is TRBV28, the J call TRBJ1-5; D is unresolved. This CDR3 is 16 amino acids long. CDR1 is MDHEN and CDR2 is SYDVKM in the germline V gene. Trimming took 4 bases from V and 1 from J, leaving 14 bases between them. The CDR3 is CASSSTGLTSNQPQHF. DNA of the CDR3: TGTGCCAGCAGTTCTACCGGACTTACAAGCAATCAGCCCCAGCATTTT.

Of note for this clone: The sample carries other DNA sequences with the same CDR3. The chain links TRBV20-1 to TRBJ2-1; D unclear. Between the trimmed V and J ends, which lost 2 bases and 5 bases, there was a span of 4 bases. The CDR3 covers 11 residues. The germline CDR1 and CDR2 sequences are DFQATT and SNEGSKA (reference sequence). Written as DNA, the CDR3 is TGCAGTGCTAGATTGGACAATGAGCAGTTCTTC. It encodes CSARLDNEQFF.

The chain has TRBV7-8 and TRBJ1-3; the D is unclear. This CDR3 region has 12 residues. CDR1 and CDR2 from the germline V gene are SGHVS and FQNEAQ. V was pared by 7 bases and J by 4 bases, with 8 bases between. The CDR3 sequence: CASTLAGNTIYF. CDR3 DNA sequence: TGTGCCAGCACCCTGGCCGGAAACACCATATATTTT.

The V call is TRBV5-1, the J call TRBJ2-5; 13 positions agree with TRBD2. The CDR3 runs 20 residues. Trimming at V came to 0 bases and at J to 4 bases, leaving 15 bases not matched to a gene. Germline values: CDR1 SGHRS, CDR2 YFSETQ. CDR3 sequence reads: CASSLGGVGLLAGGAETQYF. The DNA for the CDR3 is TGCGCCAGCAGCTTGGGGGGAGTTGGACTACTAGCGGGAGGGGCAGAGACCCAGTACTTC.

The rearrangement links TRBV6-1 to TRBJ2-1; D remains unclear. Trimming stripped 4 bases from V and 10 bases from J, with 20 bases between. Germline V gives CDR1 MNHNS, CDR2 SASEGT. The CDR3 is 15 amino acids. CDR3 nucleotide sequence: TGTGCCAGCAGTGCCTACTGGCTCCCGAAGGAGGAGCAGTTCTTC. Its translation is CASSAYWLPKEEQFF.

The gene calls are TRBV19 and TRBJ1-4; TRBD1 matches 9 bases. V trimming: 4 bases; J trimming: 6 bases; junction bases outside the gene matches: 3. The CDR3 loop spans 14 amino acids. Germline V gives CDR1 LNHDA, CDR2 SQIVND (reference sequence). CDR3: CASSNRDRDEKLFF. CDR3 sequence (DNA): TGTGCCAGTAGTAACCGGGACAGGGATGAAAAACTGTTTTTT.

This sequence joins TRBV15 and TRBJ2-7, with D unresolved. Looked up from germline, CDR1 is LNHNV and CDR2 is YYDKDF (reference sequence). The V gene lost 3 bases and the J gene lost 1 base, with 10 bases spanning the gap. CDR3 size: 14 residues. The CDR3 region is CATSSLGDSYEQYF. The CDR3 coding sequence is TGTGCCACCAGCAGCTTGGGCGATTCCTACGAGCAGTACTTC.

The V and J genes are TRBV20-1 and TRBJ2-7, with D hard to call. Germline loops: CDR1 DFQATT, CDR2 SNEGSKA (reference sequence). Trimming pared 3 bases from V and 4 bases from J, leaving 4 bases between. The CDR3 extends over 10 amino acids. The CDR3 reads CSARMYEQYF. The CDR3 region has the DNA TGCAGTGCTAGGATGTACGAGCAGTACTTC.

This clone occurred once. The chain uses TRBV18 and TRBJ2-7, with 9 bases lining up with TRBD1. The CDR3 consists of 15 residues. V dropped 6 bases and J dropped 5; count of bases not matched to a gene: 11. Looked up from germline, CDR1 is KGHSH and CDR2 is LQKENI. This chain's CDR3 is CASSPAGTGNHEQYF. CDR3 coding DNA: TGTGCCAGCTCCCCTGCCGGGACAGGGAATCACGAGCAGTACTTC. Full variable domain (rest looked up from reference TRBV18 and TRBJ2-7): NAGVMQNPRHLVRRRGQEARLRCSPMKGHSHVYWYRQLPEEGLKFMVYLQKENIIDESGMPKERFSAEFPKEGPSILRIQQVVRGDSAAYFCASSPAGTGNHEQYFGPGTRLTVT.

Only one count was recorded for this clone. The chain has TRBV6-4 and TRBJ2-7, with D possibly matching TRBD1 (5 bases). This CDR3 is 14 amino acids long. CDR1 MRHNA and CDR2 SNTAGT come from the germline V gene. V was cut by 2 bases and J by 1 base, with 9 bases left in between. The CDR3 sequence: CASSDRGASYEQYF. In DNA form, the CDR3 reads TGTGCCAGCAGTGACAGGGGTGCTTCCTACGAGCAGTACTTC.

The chain has TRBV6-6 and TRBJ2-2; tentatively, D is TRBD2 (5 bases). The CDR3 runs to 14 residues. Trimming took 2 bases from V and 5 from J, leaving 9 bases between them. The germline V gene encodes CDR1 MNHNY and CDR2 SVGAGI (reference sequence). CDR3 sequence (DNA): TGTGCCAGCAGTTACACTCGAGGGACCGGGGAGCTGTTTTTT. Amino acids: CASSYTRGTGELFF.

V is TRBV30 and J is TRBJ2-3; 9 nucleotides align to TRBD1. The ends lost 4 bases at V and 1 base at J; junction bases unmatched: 3. This CDR3 is built from 14 residues. In germline, CDR1 is GTSNPN, CDR2 SVGIG (reference sequence). This CDR3 is CAWTRTGGTDTQYF. CDR3 nucleotides: TGTGCCTGGACCCGGACAGGGGGCACAGATACGCAGTATTTT.

CDR3 in amino acids: CASSPTGGGANVLTF. CDR3 DNA: TGTGCCAGCAGCCCCACAGGAGGTGGGGCCAACGTCCTGACTTTC. The V and J genes are TRBV7-9 and TRBJ2-6; D may match TRBD1 or TRBD2 (5 bases each). This CDR3 is 15 amino acids long. V lost 5 bases and J 3 bases, leaving 11 bases between the germline ends. Germline V CDR1 and CDR2: SEHNR, FQNEAQ (reference sequence).

J is TRBJ2-1 and V is TRBV15; 8 bases are a match to TRBD1. This CDR3 has 15 amino acids. The germline V gene has CDR1 LNHNV and CDR2 YYDKDF (reference sequence). Trimming took 7 bases from V and 3 from J; bases not matched to a gene: 8. This CDR3 reads CATTATGENYNEQFF. The CDR3 region has the DNA TGTGCCACCACCGCGACAGGGGAGAACTACAATGAGCAGTTCTTC.

Concerning this clone: This specimen includes other DNA sequences encoding the same CDR3. The J gene is TRBJ2-6, the V gene TRBV4-1; D uncertain. V lost 1 base to trimming and J lost 0 bases, with 4 bases between them. Germline V gene data show CDR1 as MGHRA and CDR2 as YSYEKL. This CDR3 is 15 amino acids long. The CDR3 bases are TGCGCCAGCAGCCAAGGGACCTCTGGGGCCAACGTCCTGACTTTC. Protein sequence: CASSQGTSGANVLTF.

This chain uses TRBV7-8 with TRBJ2-1; D gene unclear. Trimming pared 1 base from V and 2 bases from J, leaving 15 bases between. Germline V gene lookup returns CDR1 SGHVS and CDR2 FQNEAQ. This CDR3 spans 17 amino acids. The CDR3 region has the DNA TGTGCCAGCAGCTTAGATTTGCGGCAACGTCCCTACAATGAGCAGTTCTTC. It translates to CASSLDLRQRPYNEQFF.